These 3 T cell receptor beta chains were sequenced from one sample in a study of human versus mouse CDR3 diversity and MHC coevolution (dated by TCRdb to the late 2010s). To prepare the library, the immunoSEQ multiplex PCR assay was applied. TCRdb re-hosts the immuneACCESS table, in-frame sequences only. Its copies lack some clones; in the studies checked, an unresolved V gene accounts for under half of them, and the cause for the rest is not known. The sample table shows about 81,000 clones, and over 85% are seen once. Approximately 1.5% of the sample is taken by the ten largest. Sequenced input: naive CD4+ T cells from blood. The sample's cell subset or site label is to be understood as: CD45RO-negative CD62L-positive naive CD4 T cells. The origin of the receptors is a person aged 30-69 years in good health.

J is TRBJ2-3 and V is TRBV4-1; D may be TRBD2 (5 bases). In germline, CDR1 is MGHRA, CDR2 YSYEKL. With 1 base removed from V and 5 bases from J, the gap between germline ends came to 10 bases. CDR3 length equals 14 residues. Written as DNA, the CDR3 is TGCGCCAGCAGCCAAGTAGCGATTGTAGATACGCAGTATTTT. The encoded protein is CASSQVAIVDTQYF.

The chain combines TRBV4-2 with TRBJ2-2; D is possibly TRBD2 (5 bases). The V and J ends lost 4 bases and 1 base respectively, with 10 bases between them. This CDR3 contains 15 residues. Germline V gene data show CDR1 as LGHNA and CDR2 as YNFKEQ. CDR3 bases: TGTGCCAGCAGCCGGGCCGGGGAGAACACCGGGGAGCTGTTTTTT. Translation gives CASSRAGENTGELFF.

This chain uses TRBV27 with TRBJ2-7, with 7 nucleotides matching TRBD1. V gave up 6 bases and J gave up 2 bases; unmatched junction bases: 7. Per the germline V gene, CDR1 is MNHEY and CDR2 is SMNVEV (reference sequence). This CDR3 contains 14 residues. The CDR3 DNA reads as TGTGCCAGCAGCCCGGACAGGAGAACCTACGAGCAGTACTTC. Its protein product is CASSPDRRTYEQYF.